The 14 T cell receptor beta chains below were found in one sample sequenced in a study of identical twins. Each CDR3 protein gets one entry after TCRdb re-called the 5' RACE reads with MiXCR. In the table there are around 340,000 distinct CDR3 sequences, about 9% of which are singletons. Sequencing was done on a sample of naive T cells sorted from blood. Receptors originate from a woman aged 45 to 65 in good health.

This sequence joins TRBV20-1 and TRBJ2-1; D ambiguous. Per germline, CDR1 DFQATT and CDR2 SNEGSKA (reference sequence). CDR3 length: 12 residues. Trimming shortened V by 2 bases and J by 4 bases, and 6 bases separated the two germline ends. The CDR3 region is CSARLGYNEQFF. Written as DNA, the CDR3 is TGCAGTGCTAGACTGGGGTACAATGAGCAGTTCTTC.

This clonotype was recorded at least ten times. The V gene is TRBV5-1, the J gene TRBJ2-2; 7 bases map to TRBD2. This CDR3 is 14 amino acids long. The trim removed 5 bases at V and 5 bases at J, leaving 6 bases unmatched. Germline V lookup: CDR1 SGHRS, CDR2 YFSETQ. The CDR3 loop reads CASSPGLRTGELFF. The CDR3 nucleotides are TGCGCCAGCAGTCCGGGACTACGAACCGGGGAGCTGTTTTTT. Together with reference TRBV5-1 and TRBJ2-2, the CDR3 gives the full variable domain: KAGVTQTPRYLIKTRGQQVTLSCSPISGHRSVSWYQQTPGQGLQFLFEYFSETQRNKGNFPGRFSGRQFSNSRSEMNVSTLELGDSALYLCASSPGLRTGELFFGEGSRLTVL.

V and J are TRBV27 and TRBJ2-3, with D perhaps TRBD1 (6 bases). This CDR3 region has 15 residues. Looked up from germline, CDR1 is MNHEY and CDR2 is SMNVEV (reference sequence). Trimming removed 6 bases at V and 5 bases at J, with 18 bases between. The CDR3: CASRARGGGRDTQYF. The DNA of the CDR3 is TGTGCCAGCAGAGCGAGGGGTGGGGGCAGAGATACGCAGTATTTT.

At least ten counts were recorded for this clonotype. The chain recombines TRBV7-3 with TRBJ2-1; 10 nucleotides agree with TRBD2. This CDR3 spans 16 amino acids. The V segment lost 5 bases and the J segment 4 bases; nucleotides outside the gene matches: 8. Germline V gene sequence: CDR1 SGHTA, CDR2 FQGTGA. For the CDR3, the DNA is TGTGCCAGCAGCCTTATAGCGGGAGGTCGGTACAATGAGCAGTTCTTC. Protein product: CASSLIAGGRYNEQFF.

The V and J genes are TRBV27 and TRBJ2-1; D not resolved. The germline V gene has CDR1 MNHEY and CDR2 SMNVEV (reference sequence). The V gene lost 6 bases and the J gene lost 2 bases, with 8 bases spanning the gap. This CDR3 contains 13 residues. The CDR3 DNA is TGTGCCAGCAGACCTTCGGCCTACAATGAGCAGTTCTTC. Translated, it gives CASRPSAYNEQFF.

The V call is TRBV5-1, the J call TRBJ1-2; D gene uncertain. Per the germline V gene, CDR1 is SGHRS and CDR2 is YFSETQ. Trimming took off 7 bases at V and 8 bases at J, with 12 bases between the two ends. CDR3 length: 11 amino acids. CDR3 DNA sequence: TGCGCCAGCGTGGATGACCGGGGCTACACCTTC. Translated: CASVDDRGYTF.

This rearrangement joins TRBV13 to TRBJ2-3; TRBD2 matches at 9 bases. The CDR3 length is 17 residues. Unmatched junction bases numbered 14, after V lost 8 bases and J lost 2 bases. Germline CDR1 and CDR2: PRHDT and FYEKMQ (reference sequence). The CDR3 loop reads CASSAGGIAPITDTQYF. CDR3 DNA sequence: TGTGCCAGCTCTGCGGGAGGGATAGCACCGATCACAGATACGCAGTATTTT.

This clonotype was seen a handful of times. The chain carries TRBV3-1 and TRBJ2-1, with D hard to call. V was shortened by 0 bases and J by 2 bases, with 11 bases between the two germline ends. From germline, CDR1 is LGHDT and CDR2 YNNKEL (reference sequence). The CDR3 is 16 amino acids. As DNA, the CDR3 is TGTGCCAGCAGCCAAGATCCGAGCATTCCCTACAATGAGCAGTTCTTC. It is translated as CASSQDPSIPYNEQFF.

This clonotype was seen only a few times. DNA of the CDR3: TGCGCCAGCAGCAATGGACTAGCGGGAGTCACAGATACGCAGTATTTT. It is translated as CASSNGLAGVTDTQYF. V gene TRBV5-1 combines with J gene TRBJ2-3, with TRBD2 identical over 13 bases. The CDR3 has 16 residues. V dropped 4 bases and J dropped 2; count of bases not matched to a gene: 4. Per germline, CDR1 SGHRS and CDR2 YFSETQ.

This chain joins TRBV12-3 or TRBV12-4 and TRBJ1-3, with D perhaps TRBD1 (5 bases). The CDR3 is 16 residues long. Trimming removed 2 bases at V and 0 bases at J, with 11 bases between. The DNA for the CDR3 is TGTGCCAGCAGTTTACGGGGCCCGAGCTCTGGAAACACCATATATTTT. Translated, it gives CASSLRGPSSGNTIYF.

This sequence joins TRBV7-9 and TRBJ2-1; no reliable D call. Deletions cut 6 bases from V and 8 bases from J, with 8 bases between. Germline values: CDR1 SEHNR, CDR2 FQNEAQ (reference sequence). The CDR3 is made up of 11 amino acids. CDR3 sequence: CASRSWDEQFF. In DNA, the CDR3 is TGTGCCAGCAGATCGTGGGATGAGCAGTTCTTC.

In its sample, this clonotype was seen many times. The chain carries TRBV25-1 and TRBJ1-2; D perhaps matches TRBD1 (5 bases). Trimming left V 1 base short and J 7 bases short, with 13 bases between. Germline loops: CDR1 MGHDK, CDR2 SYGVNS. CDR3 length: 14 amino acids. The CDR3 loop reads CASSEWQGLSGYTF. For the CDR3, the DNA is TGTGCCAGCAGTGAATGGCAGGGTCTATCTGGCTACACCTTC.

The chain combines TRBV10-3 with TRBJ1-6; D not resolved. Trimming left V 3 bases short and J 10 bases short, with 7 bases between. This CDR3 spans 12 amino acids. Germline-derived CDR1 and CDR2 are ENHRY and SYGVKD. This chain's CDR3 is CAISEGKSPLHF. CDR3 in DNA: TGTGCCATCAGTGAAGGAAAATCACCCCTCCACTTT.

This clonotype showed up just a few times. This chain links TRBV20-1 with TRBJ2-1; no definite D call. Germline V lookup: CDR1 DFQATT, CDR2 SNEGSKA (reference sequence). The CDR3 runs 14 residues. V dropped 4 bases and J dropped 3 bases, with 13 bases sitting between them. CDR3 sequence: CSATRVKNYNEQFF. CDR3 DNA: TGCAGTGCTACCAGAGTGAAAAACTACAATGAGCAGTTCTTC.